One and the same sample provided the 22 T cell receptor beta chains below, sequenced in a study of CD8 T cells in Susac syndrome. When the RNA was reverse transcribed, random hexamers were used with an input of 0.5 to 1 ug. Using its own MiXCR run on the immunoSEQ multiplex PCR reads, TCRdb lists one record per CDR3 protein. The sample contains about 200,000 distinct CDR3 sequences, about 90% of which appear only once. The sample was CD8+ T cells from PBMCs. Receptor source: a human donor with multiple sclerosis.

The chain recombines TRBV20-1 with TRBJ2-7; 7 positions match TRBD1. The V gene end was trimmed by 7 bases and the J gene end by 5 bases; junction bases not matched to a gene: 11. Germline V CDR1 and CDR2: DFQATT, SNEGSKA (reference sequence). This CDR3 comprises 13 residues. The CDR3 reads CSGRGIGRDEQYF. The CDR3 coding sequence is TGCAGTGGCAGGGGGATAGGAAGGGACGAGCAGTACTTC.

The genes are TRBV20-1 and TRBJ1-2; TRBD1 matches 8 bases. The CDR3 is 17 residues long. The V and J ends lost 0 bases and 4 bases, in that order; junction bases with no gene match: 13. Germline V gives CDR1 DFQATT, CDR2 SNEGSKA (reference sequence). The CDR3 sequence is CSARDEDRAVKVYGYTF. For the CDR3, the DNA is TGCAGTGCTAGAGATGAGGACAGGGCGGTGAAGGTCTATGGCTACACCTTC.

CDR3 region: CATSSGLAVSTDTQYF. CDR3 in DNA: TGTGCCACCAGCAGTGGACTAGCGGTTAGCACAGATACGCAGTATTTT. The V call is TRBV15, the J call TRBJ2-3; 10 bases line up with TRBD2. There are 16 residues in the CDR3. Germline V gives CDR1 LNHNV, CDR2 YYDKDF (reference sequence). The V and J ends lost 3 bases and 0 bases, in that order; junction bases with no gene match: 3.

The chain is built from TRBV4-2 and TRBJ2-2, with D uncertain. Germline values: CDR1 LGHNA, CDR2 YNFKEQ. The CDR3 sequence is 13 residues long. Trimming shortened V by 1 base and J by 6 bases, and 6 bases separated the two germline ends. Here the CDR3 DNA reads TGTGCCAGCAGCCAAGCTAGTGCCGGGGAGCTGTTTTTT. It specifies CASSQASAGELFF.

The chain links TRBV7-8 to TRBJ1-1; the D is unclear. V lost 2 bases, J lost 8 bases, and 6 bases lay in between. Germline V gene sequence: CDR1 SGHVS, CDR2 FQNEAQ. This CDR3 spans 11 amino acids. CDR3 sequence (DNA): TGTGCCAGCAGCTTATCGTGGGAAGCTTTCTTT. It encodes CASSLSWEAFF.

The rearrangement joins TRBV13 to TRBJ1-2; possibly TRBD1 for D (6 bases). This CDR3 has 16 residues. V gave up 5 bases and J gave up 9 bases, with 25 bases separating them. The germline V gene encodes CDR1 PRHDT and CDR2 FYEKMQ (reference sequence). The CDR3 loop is CASSQSVAGAPESYTF. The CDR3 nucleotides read TGTGCCAGCAGCCAATCCGTGGCAGGGGCTCCCGAGAGCTACACCTTC.

The CDR3 bases are TGTGCCGGAAGAAAGGGCGGCAATCAGCCCCAGCATTTT. This translates into CAGRKGGNQPQHF. This rearrangement joins TRBV2 to TRBJ1-5; D ambiguous. V was shortened by 11 bases and J by 2 bases, with 13 bases between the two germline ends. The CDR3 length is 13 residues. The germline V gene encodes CDR1 SNHLY and CDR2 FYNNEI.

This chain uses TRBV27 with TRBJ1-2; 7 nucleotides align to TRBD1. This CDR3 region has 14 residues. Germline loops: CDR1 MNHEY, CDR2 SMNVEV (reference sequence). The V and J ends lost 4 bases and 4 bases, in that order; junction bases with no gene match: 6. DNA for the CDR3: TGTGCCAGCAGTTCCCAGACAGGGCTCTATGGCTACACCTTC. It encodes CASSSQTGLYGYTF.

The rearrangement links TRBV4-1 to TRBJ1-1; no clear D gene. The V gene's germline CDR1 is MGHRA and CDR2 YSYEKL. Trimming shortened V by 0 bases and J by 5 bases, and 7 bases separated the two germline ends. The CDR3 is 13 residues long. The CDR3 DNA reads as TGCGCCAGCAGCCAAGATCAGAAAACTGAAGCTTTCTTT. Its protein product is CASSQDQKTEAFF.

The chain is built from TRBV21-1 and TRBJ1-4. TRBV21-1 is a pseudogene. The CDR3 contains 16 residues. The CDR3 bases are TGTGCCAGCAGCCGACCCGAGGTACAACGTAATGAAAAACTGTTTTTT. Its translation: CASSRPEVQRNEKLFF.

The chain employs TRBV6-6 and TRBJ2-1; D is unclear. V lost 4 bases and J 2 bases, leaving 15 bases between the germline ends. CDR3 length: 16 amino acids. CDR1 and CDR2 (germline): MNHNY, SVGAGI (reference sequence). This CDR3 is CASSSRALGPYNEQFF. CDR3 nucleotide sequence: TGTGCCAGCAGTTCTCGGGCCCTGGGCCCCTACAATGAGCAGTTCTTC.

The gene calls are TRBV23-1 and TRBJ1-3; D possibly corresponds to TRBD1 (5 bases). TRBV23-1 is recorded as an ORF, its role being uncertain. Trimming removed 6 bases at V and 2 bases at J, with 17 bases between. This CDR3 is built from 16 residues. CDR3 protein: CASRPLGGVTGNTIYF. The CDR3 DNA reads TGCGCCAGCAGGCCCCTCGGAGGGGTGACTGGAAACACCATATATTTT.

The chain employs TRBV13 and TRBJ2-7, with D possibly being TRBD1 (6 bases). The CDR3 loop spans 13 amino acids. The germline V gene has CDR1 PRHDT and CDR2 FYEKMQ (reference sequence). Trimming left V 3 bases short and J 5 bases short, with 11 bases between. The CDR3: CASSLQGINEQYF. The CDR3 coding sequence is TGTGCCAGCAGCTTGCAGGGGATCAACGAGCAGTACTTC.

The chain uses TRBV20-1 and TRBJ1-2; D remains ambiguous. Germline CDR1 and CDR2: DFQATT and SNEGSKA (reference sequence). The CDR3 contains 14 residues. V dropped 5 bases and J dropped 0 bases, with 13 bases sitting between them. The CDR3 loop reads CSALRRTTNYGYTF. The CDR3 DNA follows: TGCAGTGCTCTCAGAAGGACTACTAACTATGGCTACACCTTC.

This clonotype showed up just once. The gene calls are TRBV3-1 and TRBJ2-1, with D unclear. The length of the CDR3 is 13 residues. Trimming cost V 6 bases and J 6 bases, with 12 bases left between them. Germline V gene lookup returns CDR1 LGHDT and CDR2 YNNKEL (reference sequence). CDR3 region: CASSPPRGNEQFF. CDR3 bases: TGTGCCAGCAGTCCACCCCGAGGCAATGAGCAGTTCTTC.

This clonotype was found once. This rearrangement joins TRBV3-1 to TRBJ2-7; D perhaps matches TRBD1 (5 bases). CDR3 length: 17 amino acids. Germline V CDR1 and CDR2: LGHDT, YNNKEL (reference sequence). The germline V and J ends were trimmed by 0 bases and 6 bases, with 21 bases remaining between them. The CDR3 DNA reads TGTGCCAGCAGCCAAGAGGGGCCGACAGAAGACTTATCCGAGCAGTACTTC. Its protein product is CASSQEGPTEDLSEQYF.

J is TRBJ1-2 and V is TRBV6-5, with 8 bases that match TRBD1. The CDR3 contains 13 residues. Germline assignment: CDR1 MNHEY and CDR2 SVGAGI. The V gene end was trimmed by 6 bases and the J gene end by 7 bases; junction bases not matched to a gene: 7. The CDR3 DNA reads TGTGCCAGCAGGCCGGACAGGGACGCTGGCTACACCTTC. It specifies CASRPDRDAGYTF.

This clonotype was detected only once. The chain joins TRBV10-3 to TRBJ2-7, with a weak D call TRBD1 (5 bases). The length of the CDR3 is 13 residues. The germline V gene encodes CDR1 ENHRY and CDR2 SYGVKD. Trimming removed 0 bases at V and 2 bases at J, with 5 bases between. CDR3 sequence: CAISESQAYEQYF. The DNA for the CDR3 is TGTGCCATCAGTGAGTCACAGGCCTACGAGCAGTACTTC.

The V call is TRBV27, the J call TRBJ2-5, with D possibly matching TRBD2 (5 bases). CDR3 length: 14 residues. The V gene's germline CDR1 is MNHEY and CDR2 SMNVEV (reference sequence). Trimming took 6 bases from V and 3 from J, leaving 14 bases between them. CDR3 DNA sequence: TGTGCCAGCAGACCCCTCGGGGTAGAAGAGACCCAGTACTTC. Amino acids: CASRPLGVEETQYF.

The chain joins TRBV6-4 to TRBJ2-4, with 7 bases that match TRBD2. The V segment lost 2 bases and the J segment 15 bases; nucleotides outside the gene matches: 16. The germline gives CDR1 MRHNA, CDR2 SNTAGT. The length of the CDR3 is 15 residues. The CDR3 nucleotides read TGTGCCAGCAGTGACGTTTGGGCTAGCGGCGAGGGTGGGTACTTC. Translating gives CASSDVWASGEGGYF.

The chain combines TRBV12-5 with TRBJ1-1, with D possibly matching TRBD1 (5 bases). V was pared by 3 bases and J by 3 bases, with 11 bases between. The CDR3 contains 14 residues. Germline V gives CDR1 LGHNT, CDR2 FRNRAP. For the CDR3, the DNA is TGTGCTAGTGGTTTCGGGGGGATTGACACTGAAGCTTTCTTT. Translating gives CASGFGGIDTEAFF.

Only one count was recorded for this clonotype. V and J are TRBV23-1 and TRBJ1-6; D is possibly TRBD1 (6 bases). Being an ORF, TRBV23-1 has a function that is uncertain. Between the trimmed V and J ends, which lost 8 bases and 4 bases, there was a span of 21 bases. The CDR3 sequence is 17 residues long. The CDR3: CASLRGPFGGYNSPLHF. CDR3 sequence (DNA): TGCGCCAGCCTACGGGGGCCGTTCGGGGGGTATAATTCACCCCTCCACTTT.